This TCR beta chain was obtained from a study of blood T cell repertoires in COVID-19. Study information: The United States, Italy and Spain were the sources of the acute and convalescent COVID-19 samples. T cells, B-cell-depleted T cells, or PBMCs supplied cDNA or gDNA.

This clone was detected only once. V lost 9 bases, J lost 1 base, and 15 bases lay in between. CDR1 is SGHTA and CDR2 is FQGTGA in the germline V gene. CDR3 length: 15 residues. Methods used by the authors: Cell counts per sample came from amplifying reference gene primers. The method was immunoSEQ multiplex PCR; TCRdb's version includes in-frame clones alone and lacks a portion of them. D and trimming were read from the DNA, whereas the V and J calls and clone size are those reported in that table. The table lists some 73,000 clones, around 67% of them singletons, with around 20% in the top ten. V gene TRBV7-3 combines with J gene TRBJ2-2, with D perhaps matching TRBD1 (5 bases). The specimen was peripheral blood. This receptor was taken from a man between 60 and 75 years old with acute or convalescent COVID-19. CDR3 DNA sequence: TGTGCCAGTCGACAGACCAGCTTGAACACCGGGGAGCTGTTTTTT. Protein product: CASRQTSLNTGELFF. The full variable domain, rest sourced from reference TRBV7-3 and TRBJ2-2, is GAGVSQTPSNKVTEKGKYVELRCDPISGHTALYWYRQSLGQGPEFLIYFQGTGAADDSGLPNDRFFAVRPEGSVSTLKIQRTERGDSAVYLCASRQTSLNTGELFFGEGSRLTVL.